The sequence of this TCR beta chain was determined in a study of blood T cell repertoires in COVID-19. CDR1 is SGHRS, CDR2 YFSETQ, per germline. With 0 bases clipped from V and 3 bases from J, the junction kept 5 bases outside the gene matches. This CDR3 is 15 amino acids long. In the authors' methods: Quantification of nucleated cells was approximated via reference gene primer amplification. Assay used: immunoSEQ multiplex PCR; TCRdb lists only in-frame clones, some missing. V, J and clone size were drawn from that table, and D and trimming were deduced from the DNA. The sample lists fewer than 350,000 clones; 85% to 90% were seen once. All enrollees were roughly 18 to 90 years old and from roughly 26 US areas. Cohort allocation depended upon clinical history that participants reported. Exposed study participants had met a COVID-19 case within 2 weeks before entry. The table lists this clone with a few counts.

Specimen: PBMCs or T cells enriched from blood (not recorded which). The chain joins TRBV5-1 to TRBJ2-7; 8 nucleotides agree with TRBD1. The sequence derives from a woman in her twenties or thirties who had been exposed to COVID-19. CDR3 loop: CASSLGAGGNYEQYF. The CDR3 bases are TGCGCCAGCAGCTTGGGGGCAGGGGGCAACTACGAGCAGTACTTC.